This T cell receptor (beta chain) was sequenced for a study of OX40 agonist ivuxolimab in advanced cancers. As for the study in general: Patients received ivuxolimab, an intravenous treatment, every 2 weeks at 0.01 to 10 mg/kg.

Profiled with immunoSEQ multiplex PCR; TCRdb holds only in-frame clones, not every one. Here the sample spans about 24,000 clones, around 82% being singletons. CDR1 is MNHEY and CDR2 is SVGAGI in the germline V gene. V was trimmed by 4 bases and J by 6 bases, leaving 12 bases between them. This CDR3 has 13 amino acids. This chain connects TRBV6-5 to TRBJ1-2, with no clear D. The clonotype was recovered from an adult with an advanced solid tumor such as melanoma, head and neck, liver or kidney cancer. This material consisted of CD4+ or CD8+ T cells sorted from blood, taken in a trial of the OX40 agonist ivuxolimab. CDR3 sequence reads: CASSSPRRDGYTF. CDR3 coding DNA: TGTGCCAGCAGTTCCCCGCGGAGAGATGGCTACACCTTC.